This entry lists 7 T cell receptor beta chains sequenced from one sample in a study of response to subunit inactivated influenza vaccine. One entry per CDR3 protein, called by TCRdb with MiXCR from the RT-PCR reads. The sample lists 800,000 or so distinct CDR3 sequences; around 20% were seen once. Specimen: PBMCs from blood, collected more than 4 days after vaccination. Receptors were obtained from a man aged 50-60 years who received an inactivated influenza vaccine.

V usage is TRBV11-2 and J usage is TRBJ1-1, with a possible D match to TRBD1 (6 bases). V was trimmed by 1 base and J by 6 bases, leaving 15 bases between them. Germline CDR1 SGHAT, CDR2 FQNNGV. CDR3 length equals 15 residues. CDR3 bases: TGTGCCAGCAGCTTAGCCGGGGTGAGGGGGGCTGAAGCTTTCTTT. Translated: CASSLAGVRGAEAFF.

The J gene is TRBJ2-1, the V gene TRBV6-2 or TRBV6-3; 8 positions match TRBD1. The CDR3 loop spans 15 amino acids. Losses at the gene ends were 6 bases for V and 4 bases for J; bases not matched to a gene: 8. The germline CDR1 and CDR2 sequences are MNHEY and SVGEGT. The chain's CDR3 is CASRIRGRGYNEQFF. The CDR3 DNA sequence: TGTGCCAGCAGAATCAGGGGGCGCGGGTACAATGAGCAGTTCTTC.

This chain uses TRBV7-8 with TRBJ2-3, with TRBD2 matching 13 bases. Germline V gives CDR1 SGHVS, CDR2 FQNEAQ. Trimming cost V 3 bases and J 5 bases; bases outside gene matches: 5. The CDR3 extends over 16 amino acids. This chain's CDR3 is CASSFTSGGVGDTQYF. CDR3 coding DNA: TGTGCCAGCAGCTTCACTAGCGGGGGGGTCGGAGATACGCAGTATTTT. The full variable domain, rest sourced from reference TRBV7-8 and TRBJ2-3, is GAGVSQSPRYKVAKRGQDVALRCDPISGHVSLFWYQQALGQGPEFLTYFQNEAQLDKSGLPSDRFFAERPEGSVSTLKIQRTQQEDSAVYLCASSFTSGGVGDTQYFGPGTRLTVL.

This clonotype was seen a few times. This rearrangement joins TRBV28 to TRBJ1-6, with D perhaps TRBD1 (5 bases). The CDR3 has 15 residues. V dropped 8 bases and J dropped 8 bases, with 19 bases sitting between them. The germline V gene encodes CDR1 MDHEN and CDR2 SYDVKM. This CDR3 is CASYGRGDGDSPLHF. The CDR3 coding sequence is TGTGCCAGCTACGGTCGGGGGGACGGGGATTCACCCCTCCACTTT.

This clonotype was counted only a few times. The chain links TRBV20-1 to TRBJ1-1; D possibly corresponds to TRBD1 (5 bases). The CDR3 runs to 14 residues. Germline V lookup: CDR1 DFQATT, CDR2 SNEGSKA (reference sequence). V lost 6 bases and J 0 bases, leaving 14 bases between the germline ends. CDR3 DNA sequence: TGCAGTGCCCGATGGGGACTTATGAACACTGAAGCTTTCTTT. Its translation: CSARWGLMNTEAFF.

The rearrangement links TRBV7-2 to TRBJ2-7; TRBD1 matches at 12 bases. Germline V gene data show CDR1 as SGHTA and CDR2 as FQGNSA. The CDR3 is made up of 17 amino acids. V was clipped by 3 bases and J by 5 bases; unmatched bases: 11. This CDR3 is CASSLSGTGGARNEQYF. For the CDR3, the DNA is TGTGCCAGCAGCTTGTCCGGGACAGGGGGCGCAAGGAACGAGCAGTACTTC.

This chain connects TRBV29-1 to TRBJ1-1, with 8 bases identical to TRBD1. The CDR3 loop spans 16 amino acids. In germline, CDR1 is SQVTM, CDR2 ANQGSEA. Germline trimming cut 0 bases from V and 0 bases from J; bases unmatched to any gene: 6. CDR3 sequence reads: CSVEDYLRGLNTEAFF. CDR3 coding DNA: TGCAGCGTTGAAGATTACCTCAGGGGGCTGAACACTGAAGCTTTCTTT.